The 32 T cell receptor beta chains below come from one sample, sequenced in a study of identical twins. TCRdb fed the 5' RACE reads into MiXCR, producing one record per CDR3 protein. The repertoire includes under 300,000 distinct CDR3 sequences, about 14% of them detected once, and 8.8% sits in the top ten. Material: memory (CD45RO+) T cells sorted from blood. These receptors originate from a woman under 30 in good health.

The chain has TRBV5-1 and TRBJ1-3, with 10 bases aligning to TRBD1. The length of the CDR3 is 16 residues. The germline V gene has CDR1 SGHRS and CDR2 YFSETQ. J was trimmed by 5 bases and V by 3 bases; bases with no gene match: 8. The CDR3 sequence is CASSSQTGGDRNTIYF. The CDR3 DNA sequence: TGCGCCAGCAGCTCCCAGACAGGGGGCGACAGAAACACCATATATTTT.

This clonotype occurred many times. The chain is built from TRBV4-3 and TRBJ2-7; D might be TRBD1 or TRBD2, each matching 5 bases. This CDR3 comprises 15 residues. Trimming removed 0 bases from V and 7 bases from J, with 16 bases in between. CDR1 is LGHNA and CDR2 is YSLEER in the germline V gene. The CDR3 loop is CASSQDPRGEREQYF. The CDR3 DNA reads as TGCGCCAGCAGCCAAGACCCCCGAGGGGAAAGAGAGCAGTACTTC.

Many counts were recorded for this clonotype. The gene calls are TRBV6-5 and TRBJ2-1; D gene ambiguous. CDR3 size: 13 residues. Trimming pared 0 bases from V and 6 bases from J, leaving 6 bases between. The germline gives CDR1 MNHEY, CDR2 SVGAGI. CDR3 nucleotides: TGTGCCAGCAGTTACTCGAGGTCCAATGAGCAGTTCTTC. Encoded protein: CASSYSRSNEQFF.

This clonotype has just a few counts. This chain links TRBV12-3 or TRBV12-4 with TRBJ2-3; D ambiguous. V lost 1 base and J lost 1, with 6 bases in between. This CDR3 spans 14 amino acids. This CDR3 is CASSLEDGTDTQYF. CDR3 in DNA: TGTGCCAGCAGTTTAGAGGACGGCACAGATACGCAGTATTTT.

This clonotype has ten or more counts. This rearrangement joins TRBV6-6 to TRBJ2-2; the match to TRBD1 covers 8 bases. CDR1 and CDR2 from the germline V gene are MNHNY and SVGAGI (reference sequence). This CDR3 comprises 13 residues. V trimming: 6 bases; J trimming: 5 bases; junction bases outside the gene matches: 2. The CDR3, as DNA: TGTGCCAGCAGGGACAGGGAAACCGGGGAGCTGTTTTTT. Protein: CASRDRETGELFF.

J is TRBJ2-3 and V is TRBV7-6; 7 bases are a match to TRBD2. V gave up 0 bases and J gave up 6 bases; unmatched junction bases: 9. CDR1 is SGHVS and CDR2 is FNYEAQ in the germline V gene. The CDR3 extends over 16 amino acids. The CDR3 DNA is TGTGCCAGCAGCTTAGCGGGGGGGTTCAGCGGGGATACGCAGTATTTT. Translating gives CASSLAGGFSGDTQYF.

The chain combines TRBV28 with TRBJ1-1, with a possible D match to TRBD1 (6 bases). Trimming removed 5 bases from V and 5 bases from J, with 15 bases in between. Looked up from germline, CDR1 is MDHEN and CDR2 is SYDVKM. This CDR3 region has 14 residues. CDR3 sequence (DNA): TGTGCCAGCAGTACAGGGATGAGTGGGACTGAAGCTTTCTTT. Translated: CASSTGMSGTEAFF. The complete variable domain, with remaining parts taken from reference TRBV28 and TRBJ1-1, reads DVKVTQSSRYLVKRTGEKVFLECVQDMDHENMFWYRQDPGLGLRLIYFSYDVKMKEKGDIPEGYSVSREKKERFSLILESASTNQTSMYLCASSTGMSGTEAFFGQGTRLTVV.

This clonotype was counted many times. The chain uses TRBV7-9 and TRBJ2-1, with no clear D. This CDR3 contains 14 residues. Trimming took off 5 bases at V and 9 bases at J, with 17 bases between the two ends. The germline gives CDR1 SEHNR, CDR2 FQNEAQ (reference sequence). This chain's CDR3 is CASSPPTDLSEQFF. Here the CDR3 DNA reads TGTGCCAGCAGCCCACCCACGGATTTGAGTGAGCAGTTCTTC.

This clonotype was detected a few times. This sequence joins TRBV19 and TRBJ2-1; D remains ambiguous. Germline V gene lookup returns CDR1 LNHDA and CDR2 SQIVND (reference sequence). Trimming pared 8 bases from V and 3 bases from J, leaving 17 bases between. CDR3 length: 15 residues. In nucleotides, the CDR3 is TGTGCCAGTCTCTTGGTGGGCACGGGCTACAATGAGCAGTTCTTC. Protein product: CASLLVGTGYNEQFF.

This clonotype was found many times. Sequence at one end of the junction differs from germline and may be a read error. This chain joins TRBV12-3 or TRBV12-4 and TRBJ1-1; TRBD1 is a possible D gene (5 bases). The CDR3 consists of 13 residues. CDR3 nucleotide sequence: TGTGCCAGCAGCAAGGGCTACACGCAGGGCCCTTGCTTT. This codes for CASSKGYTQGPCF.

This clonotype was picked up a small number of times. The chain couples TRBV12-3 or TRBV12-4 to TRBJ2-3; maybe TRBD2 (7 bases). The V end was cut by 8 bases, the J end by 4 bases, with 16 bases between. The CDR3 runs to 14 residues. Here the CDR3 DNA reads TGTGCCAGCTCCCCAGTAGGGGGGGCAGATACGCAGTATTTT. Translated, it gives CASSPVGGADTQYF.

This clonotype was observed a few times. This chain connects TRBV27 to TRBJ2-1; maybe TRBD2 (7 bases). Germline CDR1 is MNHEY and CDR2 is SMNVEV (reference sequence). V lost 7 bases, J lost 9 bases, and 16 bases lay in between. This CDR3 spans 13 amino acids. The CDR3, as DNA: TGTGCCAGCAATAGGGGGGGAAACGGTGAGCAGTTCTTC. It translates to CASNRGGNGEQFF.

The genes are TRBV5-5 and TRBJ2-7; D might be TRBD1 (6 bases). V lost 2 bases and J lost 5, with 11 bases in between. Germline assignment: CDR1 SGHKS and CDR2 YYEKEE (reference sequence). The CDR3 has 13 amino acids. The CDR3 protein is CASSFNRVNEQYF. CDR3 DNA sequence: TGTGCCAGCAGCTTTAACAGGGTCAACGAGCAGTACTTC.

This clonotype has a handful of counts. This chain links TRBV20-1 with TRBJ2-7; possibly TRBD2 for D (5 bases). The germline gives CDR1 DFQATT, CDR2 SNEGSKA (reference sequence). V was trimmed by 2 bases and J by 4 bases, leaving 9 bases between them. The CDR3 is made up of 12 amino acids. In nucleotides, the CDR3 is TGCAGTGCTAGATGGCGGGCATACGAGCAGTACTTC. Protein: CSARWRAYEQYF.

The chain couples TRBV6-1 to TRBJ2-3; possibly TRBD2 for D (6 bases). In germline, CDR1 is MNHNS, CDR2 SASEGT. There are 15 residues in the CDR3. Between the trimmed V and J ends, which lost 3 bases and 1 base, there was a span of 11 bases. CDR3 residues: CASSDLARGTDTQYF. DNA for the CDR3: TGTGCCAGCAGTGACCTAGCGCGGGGCACAGATACGCAGTATTTT.

V is TRBV29-1 and J is TRBJ2-7; D might be TRBD1 (6 bases). This CDR3 has 13 residues. Germline-derived CDR1 and CDR2 are SQVTM and ANQGSEA. V was shortened by 7 bases and J by 6 bases, with 19 bases between the two germline ends. The DNA for the CDR3 is TGCAGCGCCTCCTATACAGGGTACGGCGAGCAGTACTTC. It encodes CSASYTGYGEQYF.

This chain uses TRBV5-1 with TRBJ2-5, with D maybe TRBD1 (8 bases). This CDR3 is built from 14 residues. V shed 7 bases and J shed 1 base, with 14 bases lying between them. Germline CDR1 is SGHRS and CDR2 is YFSETQ. DNA for the CDR3: TGCGCCAGCGGACTAGACAGGGGCCAAGAGACCCAGTACTTC. Amino acid sequence: CASGLDRGQETQYF.

This clonotype was seen more than once but under ten times. The CDR3 DNA reads TGCGCCAGCAGCTTACCGGGACTAGCCGCGTACAATGAGCAGTTCTTC. Translated, it gives CASSLPGLAAYNEQFF. The chain recombines TRBV5-1 with TRBJ2-1, with 9 bases aligning to TRBD2. This CDR3 is built from 16 residues. V lost 2 bases to trimming and J lost 4 bases; unmatched junction nucleotides: 7. Germline values: CDR1 SGHRS, CDR2 YFSETQ.

This clonotype was seen at least ten times. This chain joins TRBV29-1 and TRBJ2-7, with D possibly called TRBD1 or TRBD2 (5 bases each). V lost 2 bases to trimming and J lost 2 bases, with 13 bases between them. This CDR3 spans 14 amino acids. CDR1 is SQVTM and CDR2 is ANQGSEA in the germline V gene. In nucleotides, the CDR3 is TGCAGCGTTGAAAAATGGGACGGAGCCTACGAGCAGTACTTC. Protein product: CSVEKWDGAYEQYF.

This chain uses TRBV20-1 with TRBJ2-3; 13 positions match TRBD2. The germline gives CDR1 DFQATT, CDR2 SNEGSKA (reference sequence). The CDR3 spans 14 residues. Trimming removed 5 bases from V and 4 bases from J; junction bases left unmatched: 3. CDR3 amino acids: CSASTSGRADTQYF. CDR3 DNA sequence: TGCAGTGCTTCAACTAGCGGGAGGGCAGATACGCAGTATTTT.

The chain couples TRBV18 to TRBJ2-2; 7 positions agree with TRBD2. Germline CDR1 is KGHSH and CDR2 is LQKENI. Unmatched junction bases numbered 8, after V lost 3 bases and J lost 4 bases. CDR3 length: 16 residues. CDR3 sequence: CASSPTGGKGTGELFF. DNA for the CDR3: TGTGCCAGCTCACCGACGGGGGGAAAAGGCACCGGGGAGCTGTTTTTT.

This clonotype was recorded many times. The V call is TRBV5-6, the J call TRBJ1-1; the D gene is possibly TRBD1 (5 bases). V gave up 4 bases and J gave up 0 bases, with 16 bases separating them. The CDR3 totals 16 residues. Germline V gene data show CDR1 as SGHDT and CDR2 as YYEEEE. The CDR3 DNA reads as TGTGCCAGCAGCCACCGACAGCTCCCGATGAACACTGAAGCTTTCTTT. Residues: CASSHRQLPMNTEAFF.

V gene TRBV6-5 combines with J gene TRBJ1-2, with 8 nucleotides matching TRBD1. This CDR3 spans 17 amino acids. Germline V gives CDR1 MNHEY, CDR2 SVGAGI. J lost 8 bases, V lost 4 bases, and 18 bases had no gene match. DNA for the CDR3: TGTGCCAGCAGTTCCTATACCCTCGGACAGGGAAAACACGGCTACACCTTC. Amino acids: CASSSYTLGQGKHGYTF.

This clonotype was observed many times. The rearrangement uses TRBV5-4 and TRBJ2-6; D call uncertain. Germline CDR1 and CDR2: SGHNT and YYREEE (reference sequence). The CDR3 totals 15 residues. The V gene lost 0 bases and the J gene lost 1 base, with 5 bases spanning the gap. The CDR3 here is CASSLDLSGANVLTF. The CDR3 nucleotides are TGTGCCAGCAGCTTGGATTTATCTGGGGCCAACGTCCTGACTTTC.

This clonotype was counted between two and nine times. This chain joins TRBV6-5 and TRBJ1-1; D gene uncertain. In germline, CDR1 is MNHEY, CDR2 SVGAGI. Trimming removed 7 bases at V and 4 bases at J, with 19 bases between. The CDR3 sequence is 15 residues long. CDR3 coding DNA: TGTGCCAGCAAGTTATATGGCACCTATAGCACTGAAGCTTTCTTT. This sequence encodes CASKLYGTYSTEAFF.

This clonotype was recorded many times. The CDR3 is CASSPGLVETQYF. In DNA, the CDR3 is TGTGCCAGCAGCCCGGGACTAGTGGAGACCCAGTACTTC. The gene calls are TRBV7-2 and TRBJ2-5, with 8 bases fitting TRBD2. Germline assignment: CDR1 SGHTA and CDR2 FQGNSA. The CDR3 contains 13 residues. V shed 5 bases and J 5 bases; nucleotides not matched to a gene: 4.

The J gene is TRBJ1-1, the V gene TRBV29-1; no reliable D call. Between the trimmed V and J ends, which lost 7 bases and 1 base, there was a span of 13 bases. Germline lookup yields CDR1 SQVTM and CDR2 ANQGSEA. This CDR3 is built from 13 residues. CDR3 amino acids: CSGAVTRNTEAFF. Here the CDR3 DNA reads TGCAGCGGGGCCGTCACCAGGAACACTGAAGCTTTCTTT. Using reference TRBV29-1 and TRBJ1-1 for the parts outside the CDR3, the full variable domain is SAVISQKPSRDICQRGTSLTIQCQVDSQVTMMFWYRQQPGQSLTLIATANQGSEATYESGFVIDKFPISRPNLTFSTLTVSNMSPEDSSIYLCSGAVTRNTEAFFGQGTRLTVV.

V gene TRBV6-1 combines with J gene TRBJ2-1, with D uncertain. The CDR3 consists of 15 residues. V lost 8 bases to trimming and J lost 0 bases, with 14 bases between them. Germline V gives CDR1 MNHNS, CDR2 SASEGT. CDR3 region: CASGPFTPSYNEQFF. CDR3 DNA: TGTGCCAGCGGCCCGTTTACGCCCTCCTACAATGAGCAGTTCTTC.

V is TRBV5-6 and J is TRBJ1-5; D remains ambiguous. Germline V CDR1 and CDR2: SGHDT, YYEEEE. The CDR3 length is 15 residues. The ends were cut back, 1 base at V and 7 bases at J, with 15 bases in the middle. This chain's CDR3 is CASSLFEEDRQPQHF. The CDR3 coding sequence is TGTGCCAGCAGCTTGTTTGAGGAGGATCGACAGCCCCAGCATTTT.

In this sample, this clonotype turned up a few times. This chain connects TRBV11-2 to TRBJ2-1, with TRBD2 matching over 10 bases. V trimming: 1 base; J trimming: 7 bases; junction bases outside the gene matches: 13. CDR1 SGHAT and CDR2 FQNNGV come from the germline V gene. The CDR3 runs 18 residues. CDR3 in DNA: TGTGCCAGCAGCTTAGTGACAGCTAGCGGGAGAGCGGGGAATGAGCAGTTCTTC. Translating gives CASSLVTASGRAGNEQFF.

This clonotype was recorded a few times. The J gene is TRBJ2-7, the V gene TRBV7-9, with D perhaps matching TRBD2 (6 bases). The CDR3 covers 13 residues. Germline CDR1 SEHNR, CDR2 FQNEAQ (reference sequence). Trimming left V 7 bases short and J 1 base short, with 11 bases between. CDR3 nucleotide sequence: TGTGCCAGCACCCTTAGCGGTTCCTACGAGCAGTACTTC. Its protein is CASTLSGSYEQYF.

V and J are TRBV9 and TRBJ2-2, with D tentatively TRBD1 (6 bases). CDR1 SGDLS and CDR2 YYNGEE come from the germline V gene. This CDR3 comprises 13 residues. V lost 7 bases and J lost 0, with 7 bases in between. CDR3 sequence (DNA): TGTGCCAGCGGGGGCCCGAACACCGGGGAGCTGTTTTTT. Protein: CASGGPNTGELFF. Using reference TRBV9 and TRBJ2-2 for the parts outside the CDR3, the full variable domain is DSGVTQTPKHLITATGQRVTLRCSPRSGDLSVYWYQQSLDQGLQFLIQYYNGEERAKGNILERFSAQQFPDLHSELNLSSLELGDSALYFCASGGPNTGELFFGEGSRLTVL.